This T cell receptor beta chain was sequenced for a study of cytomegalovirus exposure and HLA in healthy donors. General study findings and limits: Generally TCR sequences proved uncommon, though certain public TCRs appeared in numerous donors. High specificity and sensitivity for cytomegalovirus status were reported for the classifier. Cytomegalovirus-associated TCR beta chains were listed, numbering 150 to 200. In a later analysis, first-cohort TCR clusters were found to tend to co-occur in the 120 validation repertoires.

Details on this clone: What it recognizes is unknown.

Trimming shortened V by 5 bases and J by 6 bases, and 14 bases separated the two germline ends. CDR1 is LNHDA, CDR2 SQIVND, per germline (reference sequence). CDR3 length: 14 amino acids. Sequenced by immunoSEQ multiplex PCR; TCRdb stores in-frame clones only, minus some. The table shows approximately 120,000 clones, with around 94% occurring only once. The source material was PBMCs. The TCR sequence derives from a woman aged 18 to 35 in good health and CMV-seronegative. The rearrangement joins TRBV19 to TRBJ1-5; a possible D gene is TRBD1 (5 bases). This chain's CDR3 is CASSWSGGSQPQHF. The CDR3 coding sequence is TGTGCCAGTAGTTGGAGTGGGGGGAGTCAGCCCCAGCATTTT.